This TCR beta chain emerged from a study of blood T cell repertoires in COVID-19. On the study more broadly: PBMCs, B-cell-depleted T cells, or T cells provided the cDNA or gDNA that made up the material.

Trimming shortened V by 4 bases and J by 8 bases, and 17 bases separated the two germline ends. The CDR3 sequence is 14 residues long. Germline lookup yields CDR1 MNHEY and CDR2 SVGEGT. Some clones are missing from TCRdb's copy, which holds only in-frame ones; the method was immunoSEQ multiplex PCR. The sample records some 700,000 clones, about 87% being singletons. The receptor was isolated from a woman aged 18-35 years with acute or convalescent COVID-19. This chain joins TRBV6-2 or TRBV6-3 and TRBJ1-2, with D unresolved. Sequencing was performed on peripheral blood. The CDR3: CASSSPAPSGGYTF. The CDR3, as DNA: TGTGCCAGCAGTTCCCCAGCCCCAAGCGGGGGCTACACCTTC.